These 17 T cell receptor beta chains came from one sample sequenced in a study of early T cells in non-severe SARS-CoV-2 infection. TCRdb re-called the 5' RACE reads through MiXCR, storing one row per CDR3 protein. The data hold about 47,000 distinct CDR3 sequences, with approximately 9% observed a single time. The sample was whole blood, taken at baseline. The receptors shown here come from an adult who was a healthcare worker with PCR-confirmed SARS-CoV-2 infection or an uninfected control (not recorded which).

This clonotype was found a few times. The chain joins TRBV7-6 to TRBJ2-1, with D possibly TRBD2 on 7 matching bases. CDR3 length: 16 residues. The germline V and J ends were trimmed by 1 base and 5 bases, with 15 bases remaining between them. Germline assignment: CDR1 SGHVS and CDR2 FNYEAQ. This chain's CDR3 is CASSLGGGLDHNEQFF. The DNA for the CDR3 is TGTGCCAGCAGCTTAGGCGGGGGCCTGGACCACAATGAGCAGTTCTTC.

At least ten counts were recorded for this clonotype. This chain joins TRBV7-2 and TRBJ2-3; tentative D call: TRBD2 (7 bases). This CDR3 comprises 16 residues. Germline assignment: CDR1 SGHTA and CDR2 FQGNSA. V was cut by 5 bases and J by 1 base, with 16 bases left in between. Here the CDR3 DNA reads TGTGCCAGCAGCCTTCTAGGGGGAGGGGGCACAGATACGCAGTATTTT. Amino acid sequence: CASSLLGGGGTDTQYF.

This clonotype was counted a few times. This sequence joins TRBV10-1 and TRBJ2-5; a possible D gene is TRBD1 (5 bases). V gave up 6 bases and J gave up 5 bases, with 16 bases separating them. This CDR3 contains 14 residues. Germline V gives CDR1 WNHNN, CDR2 SYGVQD (reference sequence). CDR3 bases: TGCGCCAGCAGCGGAGAAGTTGCAGGGGAGACCCAGTACTTC. Translated, it gives CASSGEVAGETQYF.

Only a few counts were recorded for this clonotype. The chain couples TRBV7-9 to TRBJ2-5, with D uncertain. Trimming took 1 base from V and 2 from J, leaving 5 bases between them. Looked up from germline, CDR1 is SEHNR and CDR2 is FQNEAQ (reference sequence). The CDR3 runs to 13 residues. Here the CDR3 DNA reads TGTGCCAGCAGCTTAGGCATGCAAGAGACCCAGTACTTC. This translates into CASSLGMQETQYF.

This clonotype turned up a few times. V gene TRBV7-2 combines with J gene TRBJ1-1, with a weak D call TRBD1 (5 bases). The CDR3 consists of 13 residues. Per germline, CDR1 SGHTA and CDR2 FQGNSA. Trimming stripped 5 bases from V and 1 base from J, with 8 bases between. CDR3 sequence (DNA): TGTGCCAGCAGCACACAGGAGAACACTGAAGCTTTCTTT. This translates into CASSTQENTEAFF.

V is TRBV10-2 and J is TRBJ2-5; D is possibly TRBD2 (6 bases). The germline V gene encodes CDR1 WSHSY and CDR2 SAAADI. The CDR3 runs to 11 residues. The V end lost 6 bases, the J end lost 4 bases, and 6 bases lay between the germline ends. The CDR3 spells CASRGGETQYF. CDR3 DNA sequence: TGCGCCAGCAGGGGGGGAGAGACCCAGTACTTC.

This clonotype was counted many times. The chain uses TRBV6-2 or TRBV6-3 and TRBJ1-5; D remains unclear. Germline CDR1 and CDR2: MNHEY and SVGEGT. The CDR3 is 13 residues long. V was cut by 8 bases and J by 1 base, with 9 bases left in between. CDR3 bases: TGTGCCAGCCGGACGGCGAGCAATCAGCCCCAGCATTTT. The encoded protein is CASRTASNQPQHF.

This clonotype was observed a handful of times. The chain links TRBV3-1 to TRBJ1-1; weak D call: TRBD1 (5 bases). The CDR3 has 13 amino acids. Germline values: CDR1 LGHDT, CDR2 YNNKEL (reference sequence). Trimming pared 1 base from V and 6 bases from J, leaving 9 bases between. CDR3 region: CASSQGGRAEAFF. The CDR3 region has the DNA TGTGCCAGCAGCCAAGGGGGACGTGCTGAAGCTTTCTTT.

This clonotype showed up just a few times. The rearrangement uses TRBV5-5 and TRBJ1-1; TRBD1 is a possible D gene (5 bases). Trimming removed 4 bases from V and 0 bases from J, with 10 bases in between. The CDR3 is 14 residues long. Germline V gene data show CDR1 as SGHKS and CDR2 as YYEKEE (reference sequence). The CDR3 region is CASSLQAMNTEAFF. The CDR3 coding sequence is TGTGCCAGCAGCCTACAGGCTATGAACACTGAAGCTTTCTTT.

This clonotype was seen more than once but under ten times. This chain connects TRBV7-2 to TRBJ2-1; D not resolved. The CDR3 has 15 amino acids. V shed 4 bases and J shed 6 bases, with 16 bases lying between them. Looked up from germline, CDR1 is SGHTA and CDR2 is FQGNSA. For the CDR3, the DNA is TGTGCCAGCAGCTCAACCCTTTGGGCCCTCAATGAGCAGTTCTTC. This sequence encodes CASSSTLWALNEQFF.

Comment on this clonotype: This may be a read error: a much more frequent sequence differs by one nucleotide. The V call is TRBV11-2, the J call TRBJ2-5; D gene unclear. V lost 0 bases, J lost 1 base, and 3 bases lay in between. Germline V gives CDR1 SGHAT, CDR2 FQNNGV. This CDR3 spans 13 amino acids. The CDR3 region is CASSLDLQETQYF. CDR3 nucleotide sequence: TGTGCCAGCAGCTTAGATCTCCAAGAGACCCAGTACTTC.

This clonotype was detected only a few times. This chain connects TRBV5-1 to TRBJ1-6, with 8 bases lining up with TRBD1. The germline CDR1 and CDR2 sequences are SGHRS and YFSETQ. V shed 4 bases, J shed 10 bases, and the junction held 10 bases outside the gene matches. The CDR3 is 15 residues long. CDR3 amino acids: CASSIQGEEGSPLHF. CDR3 nucleotide sequence: TGCGCCAGCAGCATACAGGGGGAGGAAGGCTCACCCCTCCACTTT.

This clonotype was picked up many times. The V call is TRBV7-2, the J call TRBJ1-6; 8 nucleotides align to TRBD1. Germline lookup yields CDR1 SGHTA and CDR2 FQGNSA. Trimming at V came to 6 bases and at J to 10 bases, leaving 11 bases not matched to a gene. The CDR3 is 15 amino acids. CDR3 nucleotides: TGTGCCAGCAGTCAAGGACAGGGCCCTGGGTCACCCCTCCACTTT. It yields the protein CASSQGQGPGSPLHF. Combining the CDR3 with reference TRBV7-2 and TRBJ1-6 gives the whole variable domain GAGVSQSPSNKVTEKGKDVELRCDPISGHTALYWYRQSLGQGLEFLIYFQGNSAPDKSGLPSDRFSAERTGGSVSTLTIQRTQQEDSAVYLCASSQGQGPGSPLHFGNGTRLTVT.

In this sample, this clonotype turned up a few times. CDR3 nucleotide sequence: TGCAGTGCTAGAGTTGGCGGGGGGGCCTCCACAGATACGCAGTATTTT. This translates into CSARVGGGASTDTQYF. The chain is built from TRBV20-1 and TRBJ2-3, with 9 nucleotides matching TRBD2. This CDR3 comprises 16 residues. The V gene's germline CDR1 is DFQATT and CDR2 SNEGSKA (reference sequence). The V segment lost 1 base and the J segment 2 bases; nucleotides outside the gene matches: 7.

The gene calls are TRBV4-2 and TRBJ1-1; D uncertain. This CDR3 region has 16 residues. Trimming removed 0 bases from V and 5 bases from J, with 16 bases in between. CDR1 is LGHNA, CDR2 YNFKEQ, per germline. As DNA, the CDR3 is TGTGCCAGCAGCCAAGATTTACTGGGCAGGAGGACTGAAGCTTTCTTT. Translated, it gives CASSQDLLGRRTEAFF.

This chain joins TRBV4-1 and TRBJ2-1; 11 bases align to TRBD2. Unmatched junction bases numbered 10, after V lost 6 bases and J lost 6 bases. Per germline, CDR1 MGHRA and CDR2 YSYEKL. The CDR3 runs to 16 residues. The CDR3 DNA reads TGCGCCAGCAGGTCTACTAGCGGGGGCCGAGCCAATGAGCAGTTCTTC. Amino acids: CASRSTSGGRANEQFF.

This clonotype showed up just a few times. The chain recombines TRBV20-1 with TRBJ1-6; tentatively, D is TRBD1 (5 bases). The V and J ends lost 3 bases and 0 bases respectively, with 15 bases between them. CDR3 length: 17 amino acids. Germline assignment: CDR1 DFQATT and CDR2 SNEGSKA (reference sequence). For the CDR3, the DNA is TGCAGTGCTAGGATGAGGGGCCAAGGCTCCTATAATTCACCCCTCCACTTT. Translation: CSARMRGQGSYNSPLHF.